The T cell receptor beta chain described here comes from a study of shared clonotypes between healthy human individuals. Whole-study results and caveats: It was observed that approximately 5% of naive CD4 clonotypes were shared across several donors. Tissues were not sampled, only blood, and their repertoires likely differ.

It was at deep level that the assay was run. The DNA input per sorted-subset replicate PCR was 200 ng, corresponding to around 30,000 T cell genomes. Measured with immunoSEQ multiplex PCR; TCRdb has only the in-frame clones, and not every one. The table records over a million clones, around 98% of them present only once. The ends were cut back, 4 bases at V and 9 bases at J, with 17 bases in the middle. Germline CDR1 is SGHRS and CDR2 is YFSETQ. The CDR3 sequence is 13 residues long. A note on this clone: Its antigen is still unknown.

Sequenced sample: naive CD4+ T cells sorted from blood. Subset of the sample: CD45RA+ positively selected. The clonotype comes from a man aged 30 to 39 in good health. The chain employs TRBV5-1 and TRBJ2-7; tentatively, D is TRBD1 (5 bases). The CDR3 is CASSPPTDSGQYF. The DNA of the CDR3 is TGCGCCAGCAGCCCACCGACAGACTCCGGGCAGTACTTC.